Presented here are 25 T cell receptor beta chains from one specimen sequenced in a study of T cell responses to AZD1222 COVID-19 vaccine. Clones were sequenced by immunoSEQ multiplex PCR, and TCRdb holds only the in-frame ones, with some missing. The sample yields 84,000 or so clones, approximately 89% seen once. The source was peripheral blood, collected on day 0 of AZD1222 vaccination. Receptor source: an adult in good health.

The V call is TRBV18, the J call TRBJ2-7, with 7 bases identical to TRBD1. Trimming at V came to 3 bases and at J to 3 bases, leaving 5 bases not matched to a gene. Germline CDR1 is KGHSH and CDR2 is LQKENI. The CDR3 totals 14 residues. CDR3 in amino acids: CASSPPGQVYEQYF. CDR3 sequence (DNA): TGTGCCAGCTCACCCCCCGGACAGGTCTACGAGCAGTACTTC.

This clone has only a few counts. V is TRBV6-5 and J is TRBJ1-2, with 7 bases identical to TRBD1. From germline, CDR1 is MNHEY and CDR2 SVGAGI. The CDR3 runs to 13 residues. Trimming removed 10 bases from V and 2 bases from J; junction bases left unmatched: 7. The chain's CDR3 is CATSLTGNYGYTF. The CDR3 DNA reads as TGTGCCACCAGCCTGACAGGGAACTATGGCTACACCTTC.

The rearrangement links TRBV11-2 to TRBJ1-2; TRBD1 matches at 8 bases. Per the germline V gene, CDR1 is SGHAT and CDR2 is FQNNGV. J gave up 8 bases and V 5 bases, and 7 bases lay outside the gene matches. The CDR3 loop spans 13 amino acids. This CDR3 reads CASSKDRDDGYTF. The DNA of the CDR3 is TGTGCCAGCAGCAAGGACAGGGATGACGGCTACACCTTC.

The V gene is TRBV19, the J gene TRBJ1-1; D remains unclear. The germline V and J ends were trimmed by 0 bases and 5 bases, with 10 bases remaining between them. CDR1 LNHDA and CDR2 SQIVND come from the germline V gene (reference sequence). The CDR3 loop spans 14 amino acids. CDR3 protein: CASSIEGRQTEAFF. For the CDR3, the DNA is TGTGCCAGTAGTATAGAGGGTAGGCAGACTGAAGCTTTCTTT. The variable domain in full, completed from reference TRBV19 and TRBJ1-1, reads DGGITQSPKYLFRKEGQNVTLSCEQNLNHDAMYWYRQDPGQGLRLIYYSQIVNDFQKGDIAEGYSVSREKKESFPLTVTSAQKNPTAFYLCASSIEGRQTEAFFGQGTRLTVV.

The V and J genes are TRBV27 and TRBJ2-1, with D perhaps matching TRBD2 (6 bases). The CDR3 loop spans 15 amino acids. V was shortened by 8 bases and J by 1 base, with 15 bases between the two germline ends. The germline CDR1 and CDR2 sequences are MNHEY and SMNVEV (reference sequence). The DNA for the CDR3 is TGTGCCAGCTCCCTTCTAGCGAGTTCCTACAATGAGCAGTTCTTC. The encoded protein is CASSLLASSYNEQFF.

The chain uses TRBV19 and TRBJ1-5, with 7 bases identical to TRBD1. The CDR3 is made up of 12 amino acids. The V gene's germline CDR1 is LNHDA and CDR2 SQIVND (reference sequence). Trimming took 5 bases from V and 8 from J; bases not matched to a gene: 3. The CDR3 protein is CASSPTGKPQHF. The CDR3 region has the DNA TGTGCCAGTAGTCCGACAGGGAAGCCCCAGCATTTT. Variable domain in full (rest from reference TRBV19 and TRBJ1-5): DGGITQSPKYLFRKEGQNVTLSCEQNLNHDAMYWYRQDPGQGLRLIYYSQIVNDFQKGDIAEGYSVSREKKESFPLTVTSAQKNPTAFYLCASSPTGKPQHFGDGTRLSIL.

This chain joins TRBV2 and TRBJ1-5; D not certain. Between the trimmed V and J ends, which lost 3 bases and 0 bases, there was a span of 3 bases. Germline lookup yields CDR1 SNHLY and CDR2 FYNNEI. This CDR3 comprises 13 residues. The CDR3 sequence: CASSDNSNQPQHF. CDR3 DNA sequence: TGTGCCAGCAGTGACAATAGCAATCAGCCCCAGCATTTT.

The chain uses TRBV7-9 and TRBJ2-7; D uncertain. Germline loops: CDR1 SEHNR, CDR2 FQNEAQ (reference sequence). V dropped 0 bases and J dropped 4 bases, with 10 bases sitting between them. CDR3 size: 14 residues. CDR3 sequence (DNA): TGTGCCAGCAGCTTAGCATCGGGCTTTTACGAGCAGTACTTC. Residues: CASSLASGFYEQYF.

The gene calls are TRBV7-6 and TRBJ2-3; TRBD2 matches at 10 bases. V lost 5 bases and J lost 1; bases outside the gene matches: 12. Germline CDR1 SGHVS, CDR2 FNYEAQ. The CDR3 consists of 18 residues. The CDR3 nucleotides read TGTGCCAGCAGCCCAGGGGTTGGGCTAGCGGGAGGCACAGATACGCAGTATTTT. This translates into CASSPGVGLAGGTDTQYF.

CDR3 nucleotides: TGTGCCAGCGAGGGGTCGCCGGGGACTGAAGCTTTCTTT. Translating it yields CASEGSPGTEAFF. This chain uses TRBV6-5 with TRBJ1-1; tentatively, D is TRBD1 (5 bases). Germline lookup yields CDR1 MNHEY and CDR2 SVGAGI. The CDR3 covers 13 residues. Deletions cut 8 bases from V and 5 bases from J, with 15 bases between.

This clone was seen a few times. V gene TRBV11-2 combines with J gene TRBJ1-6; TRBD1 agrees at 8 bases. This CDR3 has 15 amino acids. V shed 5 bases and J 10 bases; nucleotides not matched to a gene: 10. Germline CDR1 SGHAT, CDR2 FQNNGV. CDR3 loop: CASSATDRGRSPLHF. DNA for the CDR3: TGTGCCAGCAGCGCGACAGACAGGGGAAGGTCACCCCTCCACTTT.

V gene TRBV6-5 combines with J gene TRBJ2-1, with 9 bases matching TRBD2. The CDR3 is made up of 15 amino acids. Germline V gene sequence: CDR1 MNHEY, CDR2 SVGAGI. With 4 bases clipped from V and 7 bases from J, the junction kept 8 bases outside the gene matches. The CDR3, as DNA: TGTGCCAGCAGTTCGGACTACGCGGGGGGGAATGAGCAGTTCTTC. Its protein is CASSSDYAGGNEQFF.

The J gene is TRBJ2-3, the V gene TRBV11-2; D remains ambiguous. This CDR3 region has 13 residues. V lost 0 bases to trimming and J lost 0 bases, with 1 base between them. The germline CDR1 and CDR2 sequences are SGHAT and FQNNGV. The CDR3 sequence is CASSLDSTDTQYF. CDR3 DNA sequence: TGTGCCAGCAGCTTAGATAGCACAGATACGCAGTATTTT.

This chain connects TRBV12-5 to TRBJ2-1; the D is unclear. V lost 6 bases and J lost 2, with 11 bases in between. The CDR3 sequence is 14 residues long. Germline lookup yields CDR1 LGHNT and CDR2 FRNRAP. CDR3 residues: CASGPVLTYNEQFF. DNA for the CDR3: TGTGCTAGTGGCCCCGTACTGACCTACAATGAGCAGTTCTTC.

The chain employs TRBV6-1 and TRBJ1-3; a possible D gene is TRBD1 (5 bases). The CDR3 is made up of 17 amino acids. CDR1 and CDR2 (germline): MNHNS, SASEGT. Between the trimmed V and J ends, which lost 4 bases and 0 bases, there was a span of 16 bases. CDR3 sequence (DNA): TGTGCCAGCAGTGCCAACTCGGGACCGATCTCTGGAAACACCATATATTTT. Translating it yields CASSANSGPISGNTIYF.

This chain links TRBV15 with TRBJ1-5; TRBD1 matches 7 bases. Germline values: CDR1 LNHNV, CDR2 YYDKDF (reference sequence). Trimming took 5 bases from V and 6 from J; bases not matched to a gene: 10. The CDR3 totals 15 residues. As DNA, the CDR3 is TGTGCCACCAGCGGGGAAACAGGGGTCGCTCAGCCCCAGCATTTT. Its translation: CATSGETGVAQPQHF.

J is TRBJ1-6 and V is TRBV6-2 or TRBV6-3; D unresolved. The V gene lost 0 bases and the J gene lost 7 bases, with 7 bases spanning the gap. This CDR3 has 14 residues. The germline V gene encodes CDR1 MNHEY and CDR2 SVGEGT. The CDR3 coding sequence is TGTGCCAGCAGTTACTCTCTTGGGAATTCACCCCTCCACTTT. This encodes CASSYSLGNSPLHF.

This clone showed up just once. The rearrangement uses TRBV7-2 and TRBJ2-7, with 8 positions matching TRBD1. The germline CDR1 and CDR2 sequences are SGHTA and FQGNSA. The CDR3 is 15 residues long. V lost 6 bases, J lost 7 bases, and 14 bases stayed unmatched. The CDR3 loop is CASSWSWTGSEEQYF. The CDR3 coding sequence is TGTGCCAGCAGTTGGTCGTGGACAGGGTCCGAGGAGCAGTACTTC. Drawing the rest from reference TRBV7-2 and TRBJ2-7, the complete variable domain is GAGVSQSPSNKVTEKGKDVELRCDPISGHTALYWYRQSLGQGLEFLIYFQGNSAPDKSGLPSDRFSAERTGGSVSTLTIQRTQQEDSAVYLCASSWSWTGSEEQYFGPGTRLTVT.

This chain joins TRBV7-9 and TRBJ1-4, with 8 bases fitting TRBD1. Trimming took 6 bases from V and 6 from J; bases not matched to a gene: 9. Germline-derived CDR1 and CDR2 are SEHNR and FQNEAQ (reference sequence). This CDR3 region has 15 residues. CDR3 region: CASSRVTGADEKLFF. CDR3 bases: TGTGCCAGCAGTCGAGTGACAGGGGCGGATGAAAAACTGTTTTTT.

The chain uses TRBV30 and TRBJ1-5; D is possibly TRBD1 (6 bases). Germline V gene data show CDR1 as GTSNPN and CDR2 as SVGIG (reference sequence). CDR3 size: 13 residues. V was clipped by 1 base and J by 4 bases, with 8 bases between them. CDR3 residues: CAWSADRNQPQHF. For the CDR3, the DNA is TGTGCCTGGAGTGCAGACAGGAATCAGCCCCAGCATTTT.

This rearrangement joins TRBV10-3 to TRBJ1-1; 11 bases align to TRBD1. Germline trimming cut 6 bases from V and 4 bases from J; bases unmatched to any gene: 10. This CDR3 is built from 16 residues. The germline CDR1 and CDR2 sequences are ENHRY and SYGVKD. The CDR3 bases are TGTGCCATCAGGATGAATCCAGGACAGGGGGCCACTGAAGCTTTCTTT. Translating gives CAIRMNPGQGATEAFF.

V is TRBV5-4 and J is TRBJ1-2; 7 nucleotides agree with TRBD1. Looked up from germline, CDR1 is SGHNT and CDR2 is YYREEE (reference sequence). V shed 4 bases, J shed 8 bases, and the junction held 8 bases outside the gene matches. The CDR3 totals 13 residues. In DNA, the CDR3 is TGTGCCAGCAGCGTCGGACAGGTAAAAGGCTACACCTTC. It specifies CASSVGQVKGYTF.

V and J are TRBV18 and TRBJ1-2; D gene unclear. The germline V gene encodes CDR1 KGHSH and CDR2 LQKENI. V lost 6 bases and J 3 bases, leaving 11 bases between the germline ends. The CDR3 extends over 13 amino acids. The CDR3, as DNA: TGTGCCAGCTCCCCCGACAAGGACTATGGCTACACCTTC. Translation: CASSPDKDYGYTF.

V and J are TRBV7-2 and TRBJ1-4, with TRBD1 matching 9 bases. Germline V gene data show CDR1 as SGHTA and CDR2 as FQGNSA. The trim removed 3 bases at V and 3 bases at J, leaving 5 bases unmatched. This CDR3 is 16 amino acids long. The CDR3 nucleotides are TGTGCCAGCAGCTTCGACAGGGGGACCGCTAATGAAAAACTGTTTTTT. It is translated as CASSFDRGTANEKLFF.

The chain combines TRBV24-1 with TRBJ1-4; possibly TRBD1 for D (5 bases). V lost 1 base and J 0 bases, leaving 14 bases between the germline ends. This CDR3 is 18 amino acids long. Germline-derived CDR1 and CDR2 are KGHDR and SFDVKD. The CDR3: CATSDFVGGEATNEKLFF. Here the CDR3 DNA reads TGTGCCACCAGTGATTTTGTGGGAGGGGAGGCAACTAATGAAAAACTGTTTTTT.